The 21 T cell receptor beta chains reported below all come from one sample, sequenced in a study of early T cells in non-severe SARS-CoV-2 infection. One entry per CDR3 protein results from TCRdb running MiXCR on the 5' RACE reads. Of tens of thousands of distinct CDR3 sequences listed, approximately 5.1% are singletons. The sequencing input was whole blood. The receptors derive from an adult who was a healthcare worker with PCR-confirmed SARS-CoV-2 infection or an uninfected control (not recorded which).

This clonotype was counted many times. This chain joins TRBV20-1 and TRBJ1-6, with D unresolved. CDR1 DFQATT and CDR2 SNEGSKA come from the germline V gene (reference sequence). V gave up 2 bases and J gave up 2 bases, with 16 bases separating them. The CDR3 contains 17 residues. The CDR3 here is CSARRGFSSAYNSPLHF. CDR3 coding DNA: TGCAGTGCTAGAAGAGGGTTTTCGAGCGCCTATAATTCACCCCTCCACTTT.

This clonotype has just a few counts. V is TRBV2 and J is TRBJ1-4; possible D gene TRBD1, 5 bases. V lost 3 bases, J lost 0 bases, and 11 bases lay in between. This CDR3 comprises 16 residues. Germline assignment: CDR1 SNHLY and CDR2 FYNNEI. The CDR3 DNA sequence: TGTGCCAGCAGTGACAGGGACGCTGCAACTAATGAAAAACTGTTTTTT. The encoded protein is CASSDRDAATNEKLFF.

V usage is TRBV12-3 or TRBV12-4 and J usage is TRBJ1-1; 8 nucleotides align to TRBD1. There are 14 residues in the CDR3. V lost 3 bases to trimming and J lost 5 bases; unmatched junction nucleotides: 5. As DNA, the CDR3 is TGTGCCAGCAGTTTGCAGGGGGCAGCGACTGAAGCTTTCTTT. Its translation: CASSLQGAATEAFF.

This clonotype was observed at least ten times. The genes are TRBV30 and TRBJ1-1, with D perhaps TRBD1 (6 bases). Germline assignment: CDR1 GTSNPN and CDR2 SVGIG (reference sequence). Trimming shortened V by 0 bases and J by 1 base, and 12 bases separated the two germline ends. This CDR3 comprises 15 residues. As DNA, the CDR3 is TGTGCCTGGAGTGTAGGGGGGGGTAAGAACACTGAAGCTTTCTTT. This codes for CAWSVGGGKNTEAFF.

This clonotype was observed at least ten times. The chain combines TRBV11-2 with TRBJ1-1; no clear D. CDR1 and CDR2 from the germline V gene are SGHAT and FQNNGV. CDR3 length: 12 residues. V lost 3 bases to trimming and J lost 3 bases, with 5 bases between them. Here the CDR3 reads CASSLSDTEAFF. CDR3 bases: TGTGCCAGCAGCTTGTCGGACACTGAAGCTTTCTTT.

The sample holds many counts of this clonotype. The genes are TRBV28 and TRBJ1-1; D may be TRBD1 (6 bases). CDR3 size: 15 residues. With 2 bases removed from V and 0 bases from J, the gap between germline ends came to 10 bases. Germline V lookup: CDR1 MDHEN, CDR2 SYDVKM. The CDR3 protein is CASSLRGTMNTEAFF. Written as DNA, the CDR3 is TGTGCCAGCAGTTTAAGGGGGACCATGAACACTGAAGCTTTCTTT.

This clonotype was recorded at least ten times. V is TRBV30 and J is TRBJ1-1; 7 bases are a match to TRBD1. V gave up 5 bases and J gave up 1 base; unmatched junction bases: 7. CDR3 length: 14 residues. Germline-derived CDR1 and CDR2 are GTSNPN and SVGIG (reference sequence). In nucleotides, the CDR3 is TGTGCCTGGGGCCCGGGACAGCAGAACACTGAAGCTTTCTTT. Protein: CAWGPGQQNTEAFF.

This clonotype was recorded many times. The V call is TRBV5-1, the J call TRBJ2-3; D unresolved. This CDR3 is built from 12 residues. Per the germline V gene, CDR1 is SGHRS and CDR2 is YFSETQ. The germline V and J ends were trimmed by 1 base and 2 bases, with 2 bases remaining between them. The CDR3 reads CASSLFTDTQYF. The CDR3 nucleotides read TGCGCCAGCAGCTTGTTCACAGATACGCAGTATTTT.

CDR3 nucleotide sequence: TGCGCCAGCAGCTTGGAGCACGGAAACACCATATATTTT. It encodes CASSLEHGNTIYF. J is TRBJ1-3 and V is TRBV5-1; the D is unclear. V lost 0 bases and J lost 4, with 5 bases in between. The germline CDR1 and CDR2 sequences are SGHRS and YFSETQ. The CDR3 extends over 13 amino acids.

The chain combines TRBV7-2 with TRBJ2-5; possibly TRBD2 for D (5 bases). Germline V gene sequence: CDR1 SGHTA, CDR2 FQGNSA. The CDR3 contains 15 residues. V was pared by 2 bases and J by 1 base, with 11 bases between. CDR3 loop: CASSLWAGGQETQYF. The CDR3 region has the DNA TGTGCCAGCAGCTTATGGGCGGGCGGCCAAGAGACCCAGTACTTC.

This clonotype showed up just a few times. CDR3 protein: CASSHEFPDTQYF. In DNA form, the CDR3 reads TGCGCCAGCAGCCATGAGTTCCCAGATACGCAGTATTTT. The chain links TRBV4-3 to TRBJ2-3; D gene ambiguous. This CDR3 spans 13 amino acids. V gave up 3 bases and J gave up 4 bases, with 8 bases separating them. Germline loops: CDR1 LGHNA, CDR2 YSLEER.

This clonotype was counted at least ten times. The chain has TRBV30 and TRBJ1-1; the D is unclear. Germline CDR1 is GTSNPN and CDR2 is SVGIG (reference sequence). The CDR3 has 13 residues. The V gene lost 4 bases and the J gene lost 5 bases, with 14 bases spanning the gap. CDR3 region: CAWTLVGGTEAFF. The CDR3 DNA reads TGTGCCTGGACTCTAGTGGGAGGAACTGAAGCTTTCTTT. The full variable domain, with the rest looked up from reference TRBV30 and TRBJ1-1, is SQTIHQWPATLVQPVGSPLSLECTVEGTSNPNLYWYRQAAGRGLQLLFYSVGIGQISSEVPQNLSASRPQDRQFILSSKKLLLSDSGFYLCAWTLVGGTEAFFGQGTRLTVV.

J is TRBJ1-1 and V is TRBV10-2, with 7 bases fitting TRBD1. V trimming: 9 bases; J trimming: 2 bases; junction bases outside the gene matches: 6. CDR1 is WSHSY and CDR2 is SAAADI in the germline V gene. The CDR3 runs to 13 residues. The CDR3 bases are TGCGCCAGTAGACAGGGCCCTAACACTGAAGCTTTCTTT. This sequence encodes CASRQGPNTEAFF.

This clonotype occurred many times. V usage is TRBV2 and J usage is TRBJ2-1, with 8 bases aligning to TRBD1. Trimming took 6 bases from V and 8 from J; bases not matched to a gene: 9. This CDR3 has 14 amino acids. Germline assignment: CDR1 SNHLY and CDR2 FYNNEI. As DNA, the CDR3 is TGTGCCAGCAGGGACAGGGCACAGACGGATGAGCAGTTCTTC. Its translation is CASRDRAQTDEQFF. Full variable domain (missing parts from reference TRBV2 and TRBJ2-1): EPEVTQTPSHQVTQMGQEVILRCVPISNHLYFYWYRQILGQKVEFLVSFYNNEISEKSEIFDDQFSVERPDGSNFTLKIRSTKLEDSAMYFCASRDRAQTDEQFFGPGTRLTVL.

This clonotype was seen many times. The J gene is TRBJ2-4, the V gene TRBV19, with D perhaps TRBD1 or TRBD2 (7 bases each). Per germline, CDR1 LNHDA and CDR2 SQIVND (reference sequence). V dropped 4 bases and J dropped 5 bases, with 15 bases sitting between them. The CDR3 runs to 15 residues. The CDR3 sequence is CASSTPGGGQNIQYF. CDR3 bases: TGTGCCAGTAGTACCCCAGGGGGGGGACAAAACATTCAGTACTTC.

The table lists this clonotype with many counts. The chain recombines TRBV7-2 with TRBJ2-1; TRBD1 might be the D (6 bases). This CDR3 is 13 amino acids long. V was cut by 4 bases and J by 9 bases, with 13 bases left in between. Looked up from germline, CDR1 is SGHTA and CDR2 is FQGNSA. The CDR3 bases are TGTGCCAGCAGCTCATTCCGGGACATTGAGCAGTTCTTC. Protein: CASSSFRDIEQFF.

This clonotype was seen more than once but under ten times. The V and J genes are TRBV5-1 and TRBJ1-1; 11 nucleotides align to TRBD1. The V segment lost 0 bases and the J segment 10 bases; nucleotides outside the gene matches: 5. CDR1 is SGHRS and CDR2 is YFSETQ in the germline V gene. CDR3 length: 14 residues. The CDR3: CASSLVFGQGAAFF. In DNA form, the CDR3 reads TGCGCCAGCAGCTTGGTCTTCGGACAGGGGGCAGCTTTCTTT. The complete variable domain, with remaining parts taken from reference TRBV5-1 and TRBJ1-1, reads KAGVTQTPRYLIKTRGQQVTLSCSPISGHRSVSWYQQTPGQGLQFLFEYFSETQRNKGNFPGRFSGRQFSNSRSEMNVSTLELGDSALYLCASSLVFGQGAAFFGQGTRLTVV.

This sequence joins TRBV7-8 and TRBJ1-1; the D is unclear. V was cut by 0 bases and J by 5 bases, with 10 bases left in between. Germline CDR1 and CDR2: SGHVS and FQNEAQ. This CDR3 is 14 amino acids long. DNA for the CDR3: TGTGCCAGCAGCTTAGCGTCTAGTCGGACTGAAGCTTTCTTT. As protein: CASSLASSRTEAFF.

This clonotype was seen more than once but under ten times. The gene calls are TRBV5-1 and TRBJ2-6; D might be TRBD1 (5 bases). CDR3 length: 15 amino acids. Between the trimmed V and J ends, which lost 4 bases and 4 bases, there was a span of 12 bases. Looked up from germline, CDR1 is SGHRS and CDR2 is YFSETQ. The CDR3 is CASSVVTAGANVLTF. The DNA of the CDR3 is TGCGCCAGCAGCGTAGTGACAGCCGGGGCCAACGTCCTGACTTTC. Filled out from reference TRBV5-1 and TRBJ2-6, the complete variable domain reads KAGVTQTPRYLIKTRGQQVTLSCSPISGHRSVSWYQQTPGQGLQFLFEYFSETQRNKGNFPGRFSGRQFSNSRSEMNVSTLELGDSALYLCASSVVTAGANVLTFGAGSRLTVL.

This clonotype was detected ten times or more. In DNA, the CDR3 is TGTGCCAGCAGCTTAGCAGGGTATGAACAGCCCCAGCATTTT. Amino acid sequence: CASSLAGYEQPQHF. The rearrangement joins TRBV11-2 to TRBJ1-5, with D maybe TRBD1 (5 bases). CDR3 size: 14 residues. CDR1 is SGHAT and CDR2 is FQNNGV in the germline V gene. The V end was cut by 1 base, the J end by 7 bases, with 11 bases between.

This clonotype was found many times. The chain links TRBV11-2 to TRBJ2-1; 8 bases align to TRBD1. The length of the CDR3 is 14 residues. CDR1 is SGHAT, CDR2 FQNNGV, per germline. J was trimmed by 5 bases and V by 5 bases; bases with no gene match: 5. The CDR3 nucleotides are TGTGCCAGCAGCCCCCGGGACAGGAACAATGAGCAGTTCTTC. Its protein is CASSPRDRNNEQFF. Based on the CDR3 plus reference TRBV11-2 and TRBJ2-1, the full variable domain is EAGVAQSPRYKIIEKRQSVAFWCNPISGHATLYWYQQILGQGPKLLIQFQNNGVVDDSQLPKDRFSAERLKGVDSTLKIQPAKLEDSAVYLCASSPRDRNNEQFFGPGTRLTVL.